The 30 T cell receptor beta chains given below trace back to one sample, sequenced in a study of T cells in localized non-small cell lung cancer. Measured with immunoSEQ multiplex PCR; TCRdb has only the in-frame clones, and not every one. The profile shows about 40,000 clones, 81% of them singletons. The sequenced sample was peripheral blood mononuclear cells, obtained before any cancer treatment. The receptors stem from a male donor at least 60 years old with stage II lung adenocarcinoma.

The V gene is TRBV5-1, the J gene TRBJ1-2; 10 positions match TRBD1. With 2 bases clipped from V and 4 bases from J, the junction kept 8 bases outside the gene matches. The CDR3 consists of 16 residues. Per germline, CDR1 SGHRS and CDR2 YFSETQ. Here the CDR3 reads CASSLAGTGEFYGYTF. The CDR3 coding sequence is TGCGCCAGCAGCTTAGCCGGGACAGGGGAGTTCTATGGCTACACCTTC.

This clone has a handful of counts. V and J are TRBV29-1 and TRBJ1-1, with a weak D call TRBD1 (5 bases). The CDR3 runs to 13 residues. CDR1 SQVTM and CDR2 ANQGSEA come from the germline V gene. V lost 4 bases and J 4 bases, leaving 13 bases between the germline ends. For the CDR3, the DNA is TGCAGCGTTGCTCCCGGGACGGTCACTGAAGCTTTCTTT. Protein sequence: CSVAPGTVTEAFF.

V is TRBV6-1 and J is TRBJ1-1, with a possible D match to TRBD1 (5 bases). The V end lost 6 bases, the J end lost 1 base, and 15 bases lay between the germline ends. The germline V gene has CDR1 MNHNS and CDR2 SASEGT. This CDR3 is built from 15 residues. The CDR3 DNA follows: TGTGCCAGCAGAGGACCATGGGACCAGAACACTGAAGCTTTCTTT. Its translation: CASRGPWDQNTEAFF.

The table lists this clone with a few counts. The rearrangement links TRBV7-2 to TRBJ2-2, with D tentatively TRBD1 or TRBD2 (5 bases each). Trimming took 1 base from V and 9 from J, leaving 9 bases between them. The germline V gene encodes CDR1 SGHTA and CDR2 FQGNSA. The CDR3 spans 13 residues. Here the CDR3 DNA reads TGTGCCAGCAGCTTAGAGAGGGGACGGGAGCTGTTTTTT. Translating gives CASSLERGRELFF.

This CDR3 is CASSEAWGNYGYTF. DNA for the CDR3: TGTGCCAGCAGTGAAGCGTGGGGAAACTATGGCTACACCTTC. The chain combines TRBV6-1 with TRBJ1-2; D remains ambiguous. Germline CDR1 is MNHNS and CDR2 is SASEGT. This CDR3 is built from 14 residues. V lost 0 bases and J 2 bases, leaving 7 bases between the germline ends.

The chain is built from TRBV5-6 and TRBJ2-1; 8 bases are shared with TRBD1. CDR1 and CDR2 from the germline V gene are SGHDT and YYEEEE. The CDR3 spans 16 residues. V was pared by 4 bases and J by 4 bases, with 10 bases of the junction left unmatched. The CDR3 sequence is CASSPGQGSPYNEQFF. The CDR3 coding sequence is TGTGCCAGCAGCCCCGGACAGGGCTCGCCTTACAATGAGCAGTTCTTC.

V gene TRBV15 combines with J gene TRBJ2-1; no clear D. CDR3 size: 14 residues. Between the trimmed V and J ends, which lost 0 bases and 4 bases, there was a span of 7 bases. Germline V gives CDR1 LNHNV, CDR2 YYDKDF (reference sequence). For the CDR3, the DNA is TGTGCCACCAGCAGAGATCGCGGTTACAATGAGCAGTTCTTC. It encodes CATSRDRGYNEQFF.

The gene calls are TRBV28 and TRBJ2-3; 9 positions agree with TRBD2. V dropped 9 bases and J dropped 5; count of bases not matched to a gene: 12. CDR1 is MDHEN and CDR2 is SYDVKM in the germline V gene. The CDR3 is made up of 15 amino acids. CDR3 in amino acids: CASRLRAGGIDTQYF. In nucleotides, the CDR3 is TGTGCCAGTAGGCTTCGAGCGGGAGGAATAGATACGCAGTATTTT.

This rearrangement joins TRBV11-2 to TRBJ2-7; D uncertain. The CDR3 totals 16 residues. Trimming left V 7 bases short and J 2 bases short, with 21 bases between. CDR1 and CDR2 (germline): SGHAT, FQNNGV. CDR3 loop: CASTERRVDRPYEQYF. CDR3 DNA sequence: TGTGCCAGCACCGAGAGGCGTGTAGATCGGCCCTACGAGCAGTACTTC.

This clone was seen only a few times. The V and J genes are TRBV14 and TRBJ2-5; the match to TRBD2 covers 8 bases. V gave up 0 bases and J gave up 9 bases; unmatched junction bases: 12. The germline gives CDR1 SGHDN, CDR2 FVKESK. The CDR3 extends over 16 amino acids. In DNA, the CDR3 is TGTGCCAGCAGCCAAGATACTTCCAGCGGGAGAGGGGCCCAGTACTTC. Protein product: CASSQDTSSGRGAQYF.

The J gene is TRBJ2-7, the V gene TRBV19, with 7 bases identical to TRBD1. Germline loops: CDR1 LNHDA, CDR2 SQIVND (reference sequence). J lost 2 bases, V lost 5 bases, and 6 bases had no gene match. The CDR3 has 14 residues. The CDR3 sequence is CASSLQGLTYEQYF. The CDR3 nucleotides read TGTGCCAGTAGTCTACAGGGGCTCACCTACGAGCAGTACTTC.

The chain couples TRBV2 to TRBJ1-1; the D is unclear. V gave up 7 bases and J gave up 2 bases, with 14 bases separating them. The CDR3 runs to 14 residues. From germline, CDR1 is SNHLY and CDR2 FYNNEI. In DNA form, the CDR3 reads TGTGCCAGCACCATTTCAGGACTCAACACTGAAGCTTTCTTT. Amino acids: CASTISGLNTEAFF.

This clone was detected once. J is TRBJ2-3 and V is TRBV19; D not certain. Per germline, CDR1 LNHDA and CDR2 SQIVND (reference sequence). Trimming removed 3 bases from V and 4 bases from J, with 8 bases in between. This CDR3 contains 13 residues. CDR3 nucleotide sequence: TGTGCCAGTAGTATGATAGGAGCAGATACGCAGTATTTT. Amino acid sequence: CASSMIGADTQYF.

The chain recombines TRBV5-1 with TRBJ2-3; D is possibly TRBD2 (5 bases). The germline gives CDR1 SGHRS, CDR2 YFSETQ. V was shortened by 6 bases and J by 0 bases, with 20 bases between the two germline ends. The CDR3 extends over 17 amino acids. In nucleotides, the CDR3 is TGCGCCAGCACCTCAGAACCCAGCGGAACTAGCACAGATACGCAGTATTTT. The encoded protein is CASTSEPSGTSTDTQYF.

In this sample, this clone turned up a few times. The chain recombines TRBV9 with TRBJ2-3; possible D gene TRBD1, 5 bases. V was cut by 8 bases and J by 0 bases, with 19 bases left in between. This CDR3 contains 16 residues. From germline, CDR1 is SGDLS and CDR2 YYNGEE. The CDR3 DNA is TGTGCCAGTTCCACAGGAGCGTACGTCAGCACAGATACGCAGTATTTT. Protein: CASSTGAYVSTDTQYF.

This chain links TRBV13 with TRBJ2-5; perhaps TRBD2 as D (6 bases). In germline, CDR1 is PRHDT, CDR2 FYEKMQ (reference sequence). Trimming removed 5 bases at V and 5 bases at J, with 18 bases between. The CDR3 totals 15 residues. The CDR3 protein is CASSPGGGGQETQYF. CDR3 nucleotides: TGTGCCAGCAGCCCGGGCGGTGGAGGGCAGGAGACCCAGTACTTC.

V is TRBV6-1 and J is TRBJ2-1; D is perhaps TRBD2 (6 bases). The V end lost 2 bases, the J end lost 7 bases, and 21 bases lay between the germline ends. Per the germline V gene, CDR1 is MNHNS and CDR2 is SASEGT. The CDR3 runs 17 residues. This chain's CDR3 is CASSEPPAGGVRNEQFF. The CDR3 DNA follows: TGTGCCAGCAGTGAACCCCCAGCAGGAGGGGTAAGGAATGAGCAGTTCTTC.

The CDR3 protein is CASSPLAGVRETQYF. The CDR3 DNA reads as TGTGCCAGCAGCCCTCTAGCGGGAGTGCGGGAGACCCAGTACTTC. The rearrangement links TRBV9 to TRBJ2-5; 10 nucleotides align to TRBD2. J lost 5 bases, V lost 4 bases, and 8 bases had no gene match. Germline V lookup: CDR1 SGDLS, CDR2 YYNGEE. CDR3 length: 15 amino acids.

J is TRBJ1-1 and V is TRBV6-6; D uncertain. V lost 2 bases and J 11 bases, leaving 15 bases between the germline ends. The CDR3 contains 13 residues. In germline, CDR1 is MNHNY, CDR2 SVGAGI (reference sequence). The CDR3 bases are TGTGCCAGCAGTTACCTTGACGGGAGCTGGGCTTTCTTT. Translated, it gives CASSYLDGSWAFF.

The rearrangement joins TRBV29-1 to TRBJ1-5; a possible D gene is TRBD1 (6 bases). This CDR3 contains 13 residues. The V end lost 7 bases, the J end lost 3 bases, and 13 bases lay between the germline ends. The germline CDR1 and CDR2 sequences are SQVTM and ANQGSEA. CDR3 nucleotides: TGCAGCGCTGCGGACAGCCCCAATCAGCCCCAGCATTTT. Translating gives CSAADSPNQPQHF.

This CDR3 reads CASSLISGNTIYF. The CDR3 nucleotides read TGTGCCAGCAGCTTAATCTCTGGAAACACCATATATTTT. J is TRBJ1-3 and V is TRBV5-4; D not resolved. The V end was cut by 2 bases, the J end by 0 bases, with 3 bases between. Germline assignment: CDR1 SGHNT and CDR2 YYREEE (reference sequence). The CDR3 sequence is 13 residues long.

The chain recombines TRBV9 with TRBJ1-1, with 10 positions matching TRBD1. This CDR3 is built from 15 residues. From germline, CDR1 is SGDLS and CDR2 YYNGEE. With 4 bases clipped from V and 4 bases from J, the junction kept 7 bases outside the gene matches. Here the CDR3 reads CASSLVDRGTTEAFF. CDR3 coding DNA: TGTGCCAGCAGCCTAGTGGACAGGGGGACCACTGAAGCTTTCTTT.

The CDR3 here is CASSLSHSYTGELFF. The DNA of the CDR3 is TGTGCCAGCAGCTTATCCCATAGCTACACCGGGGAGCTGTTTTTT. The genes are TRBV7-2 and TRBJ2-2; D ambiguous. The CDR3 spans 15 residues. Trimming stripped 2 bases from V and 3 bases from J, with 10 bases between. Germline CDR1 and CDR2: SGHTA and FQGNSA.

The chain carries TRBV6-5 and TRBJ2-1; 7 bases map to TRBD2. Germline V gene sequence: CDR1 MNHEY, CDR2 SVGAGI. Germline trimming cut 4 bases from V and 12 bases from J; bases unmatched to any gene: 12. The length of the CDR3 is 14 residues. CDR3 sequence (DNA): TGTGCCAGCAGTTCGGGGGGAGCCGCATCTGCGCAGTTCTTC. Translation gives CASSSGGAASAQFF.

The chain links TRBV10-3 to TRBJ1-1; tentatively, D is TRBD1 (5 bases). V gave up 7 bases and J gave up 1 base, with 10 bases separating them. This CDR3 region has 13 residues. CDR1 is ENHRY, CDR2 SYGVKD, per germline. The CDR3 DNA follows: TGTGCCATCATGCGGGGGGGGAACACTGAAGCTTTCTTT. It specifies CAIMRGGNTEAFF.

This clone has just a few counts. The chain joins TRBV9 to TRBJ1-1, with D uncertain. Trimming cost V 0 bases and J 4 bases, with 7 bases left between them. CDR1 is SGDLS and CDR2 is YYNGEE in the germline V gene. The CDR3 sequence is 13 residues long. Here the CDR3 DNA reads TGTGCCAGCAGCGTAGGGGGTTTCACTGAAGCTTTCTTT. Its protein is CASSVGGFTEAFF. Full variable domain (missing parts from reference TRBV9 and TRBJ1-1): DSGVTQTPKHLITATGQRVTLRCSPRSGDLSVYWYQQSLDQGLQFLIQYYNGEERAKGNILERFSAQQFPDLHSELNLSSLELGDSALYFCASSVGGFTEAFFGQGTRLTVV.

This clone was counted only a few times. This chain connects TRBV30 to TRBJ1-1, with 7 bases that match TRBD1. V was clipped by 1 base and J by 6 bases; unmatched bases: 2. The CDR3 sequence is 12 residues long. Germline V CDR1 and CDR2: GTSNPN, SVGIG (reference sequence). The CDR3 DNA follows: TGTGCCTGGAGTGCCGGGACAGCTGAAGCTTTCTTT. It is translated as CAWSAGTAEAFF.

This clone has a handful of counts. The chain links TRBV5-6 to TRBJ1-1; maybe TRBD1 (6 bases). CDR1 and CDR2 (germline): SGHDT, YYEEEE. The germline V and J ends were trimmed by 2 bases and 7 bases, with 15 bases remaining between them. The CDR3 is 14 residues long. CDR3 loop: CASSLRYREGEAFF. Written as DNA, the CDR3 is TGTGCCAGCAGCTTACGGTACAGGGAAGGTGAAGCTTTCTTT.

The chain couples TRBV4-3 to TRBJ1-3; no definite D call. The germline V gene encodes CDR1 LGHNA and CDR2 YSLEER. V was cut by 0 bases and J by 6 bases, with 9 bases left in between. The CDR3 extends over 14 amino acids. The CDR3 reads CASSQDMQQNTIYF. The CDR3 nucleotides are TGCGCCAGCAGCCAAGATATGCAACAAAACACCATATATTTT.

CDR3 amino acids: CASRDTPYEQYF. The CDR3 nucleotides read TGTGCCAGCAGGGACACCCCCTACGAGCAGTACTTC. The J gene is TRBJ2-7, the V gene TRBV7-8; a possible D gene is TRBD1 (5 bases). Germline CDR1 is SGHVS and CDR2 is FQNEAQ. V was trimmed by 6 bases and J by 2 bases, leaving 8 bases between them. The CDR3 is 12 residues long.